The 19 T cell receptor beta chains listed next were all sequenced from one sample in a study of chemoradiotherapy in HPV16-positive cancers. Generated by immunoSEQ multiplex PCR, the TCRdb table keeps only in-frame clones and is missing some. Here the sample spans about 23,000 clones, around 90% being singletons. The sample was blood, taken from a patient who underwent chemoradiotherapy. These receptors all come from a human donor with HPV-associated anogenital cancer.

The chain couples TRBV29-1 to TRBJ1-1, with 8 bases that match TRBD1. In germline, CDR1 is SQVTM, CDR2 ANQGSEA. V lost 7 bases, J lost 4 bases, and 8 bases stayed unmatched. This CDR3 is 13 amino acids long. The CDR3 nucleotides read TGCAGCGCGGGACAGGCTTCTGGCACTGAAGCTTTCTTT. Translation gives CSAGQASGTEAFF.

The chain joins TRBV5-5 to TRBJ2-7; 8 nucleotides align to TRBD2. Unmatched junction bases numbered 8, after V lost 1 base and J lost 5 bases. This CDR3 region has 15 residues. Germline lookup yields CDR1 SGHKS and CDR2 YYEKEE (reference sequence). The CDR3 sequence is CASSLRLAKSNEQYF. In DNA form, the CDR3 reads TGTGCCAGCAGCTTGAGACTAGCGAAATCCAACGAGCAGTACTTC.

This clone was observed a handful of times. V is TRBV11-2 and J is TRBJ1-1; D may be TRBD1 (5 bases). Per the germline V gene, CDR1 is SGHAT and CDR2 is FQNNGV. CDR3 size: 16 residues. Trimming shortened V by 5 bases and J by 1 base, and 17 bases separated the two germline ends. CDR3 DNA sequence: TGTGCCAGCAGCCGAAATGGGGGGACGGCGAACACTGAAGCTTTCTTT. This sequence encodes CASSRNGGTANTEAFF.

V gene TRBV10-3 combines with J gene TRBJ1-3; D remains ambiguous. Germline CDR1 is ENHRY and CDR2 is SYGVKD. The CDR3 has 14 amino acids. The V end was cut by 3 bases, the J end by 9 bases, with 15 bases between. CDR3 amino acids: CAISEGSALSTIYF. The CDR3 DNA follows: TGTGCCATCAGTGAAGGATCAGCTCTTTCCACCATATATTTT.

The chain links TRBV19 to TRBJ1-2, with TRBD1 matching 7 bases. The V gene end was trimmed by 3 bases and the J gene end by 5 bases; junction bases not matched to a gene: 6. The CDR3 totals 14 residues. Looked up from germline, CDR1 is LNHDA and CDR2 is SQIVND (reference sequence). Written as DNA, the CDR3 is TGTGCCAGTAGTATGTCAACAGGGGAATATGGCTACACCTTC. This gives the protein CASSMSTGEYGYTF. Looking up the rest from reference TRBV19 and TRBJ1-2 gives the full variable domain: DGGITQSPKYLFRKEGQNVTLSCEQNLNHDAMYWYRQDPGQGLRLIYYSQIVNDFQKGDIAEGYSVSREKKESFPLTVTSAQKNPTAFYLCASSMSTGEYGYTFGSGTRLTVV.

V gene TRBV2 combines with J gene TRBJ1-5; the D gene is possibly TRBD1 (6 bases). Germline V CDR1 and CDR2: SNHLY, FYNNEI. Trimming took 6 bases from V and 5 from J, leaving 11 bases between them. The CDR3 has 13 residues. CDR3 residues: CASRDRSDQPQHF. The CDR3 DNA sequence: TGTGCCAGCAGGGACAGATCCGATCAGCCCCAGCATTTT.

The V gene is TRBV19, the J gene TRBJ2-7, with TRBD1 matching 8 bases. Germline V gene lookup returns CDR1 LNHDA and CDR2 SQIVND (reference sequence). Trimming at V came to 6 bases and at J to 6 bases, leaving 13 bases not matched to a gene. CDR3 length: 15 residues. The CDR3 protein is CASSAGTGNAGEQYF. In nucleotides, the CDR3 is TGTGCCAGTAGCGCCGGGACAGGCAACGCTGGCGAGCAGTACTTC.

There are a few counts of this clone. This chain joins TRBV2 and TRBJ2-7, with TRBD1 matching over 7 bases. Germline CDR1 SNHLY, CDR2 FYNNEI. CDR3 length: 12 amino acids. V shed 5 bases, J shed 4 bases, and the junction held 2 bases outside the gene matches. The CDR3 region has the DNA TGTGCCAGCAGTCCACAGGGGTACGAGCAGTACTTC. Residues: CASSPQGYEQYF.

The CDR3 reads CASSFPGGANVLTF. CDR3 nucleotide sequence: TGTGCCAGCAGCTTCCCCGGTGGGGCCAACGTCCTGACTTTC. This chain joins TRBV5-5 and TRBJ2-6; D gene ambiguous. The V end lost 2 bases, the J end lost 3 bases, and 6 bases lay between the germline ends. Germline V lookup: CDR1 SGHKS, CDR2 YYEKEE (reference sequence). The CDR3 runs 14 residues.

This clone was counted between two and nine times. This rearrangement joins TRBV4-1 to TRBJ2-3; D not certain. The CDR3 is made up of 14 amino acids. CDR1 MGHRA and CDR2 YSYEKL come from the germline V gene. V was shortened by 0 bases and J by 7 bases, with 11 bases between the two germline ends. The CDR3 coding sequence is TGCGCCAGCAGCCAAGATCCCCTGGCACATACGCAGTATTTT. Protein: CASSQDPLAHTQYF.

Details on this clone: Mismatch with germline at one junction end may stem from a read error. This sequence joins TRBV11-2 and TRBJ2-2; 10 bases line up with TRBD2. The V gene's germline CDR1 is SGHAT and CDR2 FQNNGV. CDR3 length equals 16 residues. In nucleotides, the CDR3 is TGTGCCAGCACCTTACTAGCGGGGATGAACACCGGGGAGCTGTTTTTT. Its translation: CASTLLAGMNTGELFF. The full variable domain, in which reference TRBV11-2 and TRBJ2-2 provide the parts outside the CDR3, is EAGVAQSPRYKIIEKRQSVAFWCNPISGHATLYWYQQILGQGPKLLIQFQNNGVVDDSQLPKDRFSAERLKGVDSTLKIQPAKLEDSAVYLCASTLLAGMNTGELFFGEGSRLTVL.

This sequence joins TRBV7-9 and TRBJ2-1; 8 bases are shared with TRBD2. The J segment lost 8 bases and the V segment lost 5 bases, leaving 11 bases of the junction unmatched. This CDR3 is 15 amino acids long. CDR1 SEHNR and CDR2 FQNEAQ come from the germline V gene (reference sequence). The CDR3 sequence is CASSPRGLVGYEQFF. CDR3 bases: TGTGCCAGCAGCCCACGGGGACTAGTGGGATATGAGCAGTTCTTC.

This clone appeared a single time. The V and J genes are TRBV10-2 and TRBJ2-2; D is undetermined. The CDR3 spans 13 residues. V gave up 6 bases and J gave up 0 bases, with 5 bases separating them. Per the germline V gene, CDR1 is WSHSY and CDR2 is SAAADI. The CDR3 region has the DNA TGCGCCAGCAGCACAGCGAACACCGGGGAGCTGTTTTTT. It yields the protein CASSTANTGELFF.

This chain connects TRBV6-1 to TRBJ2-7; unclear D gene. Per the germline V gene, CDR1 is MNHNS and CDR2 is SASEGT. The CDR3 contains 14 residues. V was cut by 6 bases and J by 2 bases, with 14 bases left in between. CDR3 sequence (DNA): TGTGCCAGCAGGCACAGCTACCAAACCTACGAGCAGTACTTC. Its translation: CASRHSYQTYEQYF.

The chain is built from TRBV7-9 and TRBJ1-1; D gene uncertain. V was clipped by 4 bases and J by 4 bases, with 4 bases between them. The germline gives CDR1 SEHNR, CDR2 FQNEAQ (reference sequence). CDR3 size: 11 residues. CDR3 bases: TGTGCCAGCAGCTACGGCACTGAAGCTTTCTTT. It translates to CASSYGTEAFF.

CDR3 residues: CASSEYFEEGDVRNTIYF. The CDR3 nucleotides read TGTGCCAGCAGTGAATATTTTGAGGAGGGGGACGTTAGAAACACCATATATTTT. V is TRBV2 and J is TRBJ1-3, with D perhaps TRBD1 (6 bases). This CDR3 is 18 amino acids long. Germline V gives CDR1 SNHLY, CDR2 FYNNEI. Trimming took 2 bases from V and 5 from J, leaving 22 bases between them.

This clone was seen only a few times. The V call is TRBV5-1, the J call TRBJ1-2; TRBD1 is a possible D gene (6 bases). The CDR3 sequence is 14 residues long. From germline, CDR1 is SGHRS and CDR2 YFSETQ. With 5 bases removed from V and 6 bases from J, the gap between germline ends came to 17 bases. CDR3 region: CASRQGIVVDGYTF. CDR3 nucleotide sequence: TGCGCCAGCAGGCAGGGGATCGTAGTGGATGGCTACACCTTC.

This chain connects TRBV7-9 to TRBJ1-2, with a possible D match to TRBD1 (5 bases). The CDR3 runs to 16 residues. Germline V lookup: CDR1 SEHNR, CDR2 FQNEAQ (reference sequence). V was cut by 0 bases and J by 2 bases, with 13 bases left in between. This chain's CDR3 is CASSLASTELNYGYTF. The CDR3 bases are TGTGCCAGCAGCTTAGCGTCGACAGAACTAAACTATGGCTACACCTTC.

The V gene is TRBV6-1, the J gene TRBJ1-5, with 10 nucleotides matching TRBD1. The CDR3 contains 15 residues. Germline CDR1 reads MNHNS; CDR2 reads SASEGT. The trim removed 5 bases at V and 11 bases at J, leaving 12 bases unmatched. The CDR3 DNA reads TGTGCCAGCAGTACCCGGGACAGGGGAATGGTAGCCCAGCATTTT. Translating it yields CASSTRDRGMVAQHF.